This T cell receptor (beta chain) came from a study of blood T cell repertoires in COVID-19. In the study overall: PBMCs, B-cell-depleted T cells, or T cells were the source of the cDNA or gDNA that made up the material.

Study processing details: Researchers report that nucleated cell counts were estimated from reference gene primer amplification. TCRdb keeps only in-frame clones here, not all; method: immunoSEQ multiplex PCR. The V and J calls and clone size were taken over from that table, and D and trimming were inferred from the DNA. The data hold fewer than 200,000 clones, with around four fifths observed a single time. Germline assignment: CDR1 SGHNT and CDR2 YYREEE (reference sequence). The ends were cut back, 1 base at V and 4 bases at J, with 9 bases in the middle. CDR3 size: 14 residues. Ages ranged from about 18 to 89 years, with residence in more than 20 US areas.

The V and J genes are TRBV5-4 and TRBJ2-1; D is perhaps TRBD1 (6 bases). The material sequenced was PBMCs or T cells enriched from blood (not recorded which). The clonotype was recovered from a woman aged 45 to 65 in a cohort exposed to, infected with or recovered from COVID-19 (not recorded which). In nucleotides, the CDR3 is TGTGCCAGCAGCTTGACAGGGTCTTACAATGAGCAGTTCTTC. As protein: CASSLTGSYNEQFF.